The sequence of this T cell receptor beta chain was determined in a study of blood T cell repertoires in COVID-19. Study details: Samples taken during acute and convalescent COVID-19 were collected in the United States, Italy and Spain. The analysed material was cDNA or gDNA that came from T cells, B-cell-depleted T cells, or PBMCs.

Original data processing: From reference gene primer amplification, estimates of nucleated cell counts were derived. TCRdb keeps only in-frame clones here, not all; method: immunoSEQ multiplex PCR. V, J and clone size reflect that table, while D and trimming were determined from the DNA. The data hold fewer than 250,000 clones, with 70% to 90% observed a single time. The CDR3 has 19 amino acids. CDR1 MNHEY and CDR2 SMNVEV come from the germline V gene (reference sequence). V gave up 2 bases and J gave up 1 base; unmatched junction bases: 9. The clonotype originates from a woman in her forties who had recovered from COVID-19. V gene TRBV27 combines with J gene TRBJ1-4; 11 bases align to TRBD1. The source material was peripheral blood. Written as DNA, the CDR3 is TGTGCCAGCAGTTTAGCGGGGGACAGGGGGACTGTAACTAATGAAAAACTGTTTTTT. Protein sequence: CASSLAGDRGTVTNEKLFF.